This is a list of T cell receptor beta chains from one sample in a study of shared clonotypes between healthy human individuals. The assay was immunoSEQ multiplex PCR, and TCRdb's table has in-frame clones only and misses some. The sample carries over 850,000 clones, around 82% recorded once. The sequenced sample consisted of memory CD4+ T cells from PBMCs. The origin of the receptors is a man aged 18 to 35 in good health. Some clones in this sample may be carry-over from other donors' samples. CDR3s include the opening cysteine and the closing phenylalanine or tryptophan. A D gene is named only where the DNA matches it firmly. Size tells how often a clone was seen (once, few, many) or the class of an expanded clone, and some rows leave it out.

D | J | length | size | V | DNA | CDR3
NA | TRBJ2-7 | 14 | few | TRBV9 | TGTGCCAGCAGCGCCGCGGGGACCGGCGGCGGGCAGTACTTC | CASSAAGTGGGQYF
NA | TRBJ2-1 | 13 | once | TRBV21-1 | TGTGCCAGCAGCAAAGGGGGAGACAATGAGCAGTTCTTC | CASSKGGDNEQFF
NA | TRBJ2-3 | 14 | NA | TRBV7-9 | TGTGCCAGCAGCTTGGCCAGGCTTGGGGATACGCAGTATTTT | CASSLARLGDTQYF
NA | TRBJ2-3 | 14 | many | TRBV9 | TGTGCCAGCAGCGCCCCTTATCACACAGATACGCAGTATTTT | CASSAPYHTDTQYF
NA | TRBJ2-1 | 11 | NA | TRBV2 | TGTGCCAGCATATATTTCGATGAGCAGTTCTTC | CASIYFDEQFF
NA | TRBJ1-5 | 17 | NA | TRBV19 | TGTGCCAGTAGCTCCCGGGCGGGGGGCGCGAGCAATCAGCCCCAGCATTTT | CASSSRAGGASNQPQHF
TRBD1 | TRBJ2-7 | 14 | NA | TRBV9 | TGTGCCAGCAGCCCCCGACAGGGTAGCAACGAGCAGTACTTC | CASSPRQGSNEQYF
NA | TRBJ1-5 | 18 | once | TRBV4-1 | TGCGCCAGCAGCCCGGACCCCTGGGGGGTTGTGGGCAATCAGCCCCAGCATTTT | CASSPDPWGVVGNQPQHF
NA | TRBJ2-3 | 13 | few | TRBV11-2 | TGTGCCAGCACCCTGGGGGGCCGGGATACGCAGTATTTT | CASTLGGRDTQYF
TRBD1 | TRBJ1-2 | 13 | few | TRBV5-4 | TGTGCCAGCAGCTTCCAGGGGGCGCGAGGCTACACCTTC | CASSFQGARGYTF
TRBD2 | TRBJ2-7 | 15 | NA | TRBV4-2 | TGTGCCAGCAGCCACGGACTAGCGGAGGTCTACGAGCAGTACTTC | CASSHGLAEVYEQYF
NA | TRBJ2-6 | 15 | NA | TRBV25-1 | TGTGCCAGCAGTGATGGCCGATCCGGGGCCAACGTCCTGACTTTC | CASSDGRSGANVLTF
NA | TRBJ1-2 | 14 | NA | TRBV4-3 | TGCGCCAGCAGCCATACCGGGGCCCCCCATGGCTACACCTTC | CASSHTGAPHGYTF
TRBD1 | TRBJ1-5 | 16 | NA | TRBV7-3 | TGTGCCAGCAGCTTAAGTGGGACAGGAACAAATCAGCCCCAGCATTTT | CASSLSGTGTNQPQHF
TRBD1 | TRBJ2-7 | 15 | NA | TRBV28 | TGTGCCACCAGTGGCGTAGGGGACAGAGACTACGAGCAGTACTTC | CATSGVGDRDYEQYF
NA | TRBJ1-1 | 11 | NA | TRBV2 | TGTGCCAGCACCCCGAACACTGAAGCTTTCTTT | CASTPNTEAFF
NA | TRBJ2-7 | 13 | NA | TRBV6-1 | TGTGCCAGCAGTGTGGGCAGAATGGGCGAGCAGTACTTC | CASSVGRMGEQYF
NA | TRBJ2-5 | 16 | NA | TRBV18 | TGTGCCAGCTCACCACCCATCGCCTCGGAGCAAGAGACCCAGTACTTC | CASSPPIASEQETQYF
NA | TRBJ2-7 | 12 | NA | TRBV18 | TGTGCCAGCTCACCAAGTTTCTACGAGCAGTACTTC | CASSPSFYEQYF
NA | TRBJ1-4 | 16 | NA | TRBV4-1 | TGCGCCAGCAGCCACCCCGGACAGACGAGAAGAGAAAAACTGTTTTTT | CASSHPGQTRREKLFF
TRBD1 | TRBJ2-6 | 16 | NA | TRBV18 | TGTGCCAGCTCACCACCGACAGGGGCGGGGGCCAACGTCCTGACTTTC | CASSPPTGAGANVLTF
TRBD1 | TRBJ1-2 | 15 | NA | TRBV6-6 | TGTGCCAGCAGCCAAATGGGGACAGGGGGTTGGGGCTACACCTTC | CASSQMGTGGWGYTF
NA | TRBJ1-4 | 13 | NA | TRBV11-2 | TGTGCCAGCAGCTTAGATAGGGGGGGAAAACTGTTTTTT | CASSLDRGGKLFF
NA | TRBJ2-1 | 19 | NA | TRBV19 | TGTGCCAGTAGTATAACCCCTCCCGGTGCTCAAACCAGGAACAATGAGCAGTTCTTC | CASSITPPGAQTRNNEQFF
TRBD2 | TRBJ2-4 | 14 | many | TRBV13 | TGTGCCAGCAGCCAGGGGACTAGCGGGAGATTTCAGTACTTC | CASSQGTSGRFQYF
TRBD2 | TRBJ2-2 | 17 | NA | TRBV11-2 | TGTGCCAGCAGCTTAGGCCTAGCGGGTGCCGGGCCGGGGGAGCTGTTTTTT | CASSLGLAGAGPGELFF
TRBD1 | TRBJ2-5 | 15 | NA | TRBV5-1 | TGCGCCAGCAGCTTGGCCCGAGGGGGCGCAGAGACCCAGTACTTC | CASSLARGGAETQYF
NA | TRBJ1-1 | 16 | NA | TRBV11-2 | TGTGCCAGCAGCACCAGTATGGGGGGGGCTATCACTGAAGCTTTCTTT | CASSTSMGGAITEAFF